Below, 16 T cell receptor beta chains from the same sample are listed, as sequenced in a study of blood T cell repertoires in COVID-19. Using immunoSEQ multiplex PCR, the repertoire was profiled, and TCRdb retains in-frame clones only, with some absent. The top ten clones hold 8% to 9% of a sample with fewer than 400,000 clones, 87% of them seen once. The sample taken for sequencing was PBMCs or T cells enriched from blood (not recorded which). All receptors come from a woman aged 18-30 years who had recovered from COVID-19.

The V and J genes are TRBV4-2 and TRBJ2-1, with 12 nucleotides matching TRBD2. The germline V gene encodes CDR1 LGHNA and CDR2 YNFKEQ. V gave up 3 bases and J gave up 1 base; unmatched junction bases: 10. The CDR3 runs to 19 residues. CDR3: CASSHLPTSGGHSYNEQFF. In nucleotides, the CDR3 is TGTGCCAGCAGCCACCTACCCACTAGCGGGGGGCATTCCTACAATGAGCAGTTCTTC.

The J gene is TRBJ2-7, the V gene TRBV7-9; TRBD2 is a possible D gene (7 bases). Germline assignment: CDR1 SEHNR and CDR2 FQNEAQ (reference sequence). Trimming took 5 bases from V and 6 from J, leaving 20 bases between them. The CDR3 spans 15 residues. The CDR3 loop reads CASSPPGPGGREQYF. For the CDR3, the DNA is TGTGCCAGCAGCCCCCCTGGGCCCGGGGGGCGCGAGCAGTACTTC.

This clone has a single count. V usage is TRBV9 and J usage is TRBJ2-7, with TRBD2 matching 7 bases. CDR3 length: 14 amino acids. J was trimmed by 4 bases and V by 4 bases; bases with no gene match: 8. Germline CDR1 SGDLS, CDR2 YYNGEE. The CDR3, as DNA: TGTGCCAGCAGCCCCCGGCTAGCGGCTTACGAGCAGTACTTC. Translation: CASSPRLAAYEQYF.

The V and J genes are TRBV4-1 and TRBJ1-4; maybe TRBD1 (5 bases). Trimming took 0 bases from V and 7 from J, leaving 12 bases between them. The CDR3 extends over 15 amino acids. Per the germline V gene, CDR1 is MGHRA and CDR2 is YSYEKL. CDR3 loop: CASSQDGGVGEKLFF. The CDR3 DNA sequence: TGCGCCAGCAGCCAAGATGGGGGGGTAGGTGAAAAACTGTTTTTT.

The chain uses TRBV27 and TRBJ1-2; 9 bases line up with TRBD1. The CDR3 is 14 residues long. V trimming: 3 bases; J trimming: 8 bases; junction bases outside the gene matches: 7. Germline V gene sequence: CDR1 MNHEY, CDR2 SMNVEV (reference sequence). The DNA of the CDR3 is TGTGCCAGCAGTTTTTGGGGGACAGGGAACGGCTACACCTTC. Residues: CASSFWGTGNGYTF.

This CDR3 is CSVARGGNTEAFF. CDR3 sequence (DNA): TGCAGCGTCGCCCGGGGGGGGAACACTGAAGCTTTCTTT. The genes are TRBV29-1 and TRBJ1-1; tentative D call: TRBD1 (5 bases). Trimming shortened V by 6 bases and J by 1 base, and 12 bases separated the two germline ends. Per the germline V gene, CDR1 is SQVTM and CDR2 is ANQGSEA. The CDR3 has 13 residues.

The rearrangement links TRBV19 to TRBJ1-5, with TRBD1 matching 7 bases. Germline V lookup: CDR1 LNHDA, CDR2 SQIVND (reference sequence). The ends lost 6 bases at V and 5 bases at J; junction bases unmatched: 7. The CDR3 spans 14 residues. The chain's CDR3 is CASRITGVYQPQHF. The CDR3 DNA reads as TGTGCCAGTAGGATAACAGGGGTGTATCAGCCCCAGCATTTT.

The V gene is TRBV12-1, the J gene TRBJ2-1; the listed D gene, TRBD2, was not tested against the DNA. TRBV12-1 is a pseudogene. The CDR3 length is 15 residues. The CDR3 sequence is CASSYVLQSYNEQFF. CDR3 bases: TGTGCCAGCAGCTATGTACTGCAATCCTACAATGAGCAGTTCTTC.

V is TRBV3-1 (or the pseudogene TRBV3-2) and J is TRBJ1-1; D is unresolved. Trimming pared 8 bases from V and 6 bases from J, leaving 19 bases between. Germline V CDR1 and CDR2: LGHDT, YNNKEL (reference sequence). The CDR3 is 14 amino acids. The CDR3 loop reads CASVSGAVVAEAFF. CDR3 coding DNA: TGTGCCAGCGTATCCGGAGCAGTGGTCGCTGAAGCTTTCTTT.

This chain uses TRBV6-6 with TRBJ1-4; 10 bases align to TRBD1. Losses at the gene ends were 4 bases for V and 9 bases for J; bases not matched to a gene: 5. The CDR3 has 14 amino acids. CDR1 MNHNY and CDR2 SVGAGI come from the germline V gene (reference sequence). The CDR3 DNA reads TGTGCCAGCAGTTCGACAGGGGGCATCCAAAAACTGTTTTTT. This gives the protein CASSSTGGIQKLFF.

The DNA of the CDR3 is TGTGCCAGCGGGGGACAGGGGTGGCAGCCCCAGCATTTT. Protein sequence: CASGGQGWQPQHF. This rearrangement joins TRBV28 to TRBJ1-5; 10 nucleotides match TRBD1. The CDR3 runs 13 residues. CDR1 and CDR2 from the germline V gene are MDHEN and SYDVKM. The trim removed 8 bases at V and 7 bases at J, leaving 5 bases unmatched. Filled out from reference TRBV28 and TRBJ1-5, the complete variable domain reads DVKVTQSSRYLVKRTGEKVFLECVQDMDHENMFWYRQDPGLGLRLIYFSYDVKMKEKGDIPEGYSVSREKKERFSLILESASTNQTSMYLCASGGQGWQPQHFGDGTRLSIL.

J is TRBJ2-3 and V is TRBV4-1, with 10 bases aligning to TRBD2. CDR3 length equals 16 residues. Trimming at V came to 1 base and at J to 4 bases, leaving 5 bases not matched to a gene. CDR1 and CDR2 (germline): MGHRA, YSYEKL. Here the CDR3 reads CASSQAPAGGPDTQYF. The CDR3 bases are TGCGCCAGCAGCCAAGCTCCAGCGGGAGGGCCAGATACGCAGTATTTT.

The rearrangement links TRBV7-7 to TRBJ2-2, with a possible D match to TRBD2 (6 bases). Trimming removed 8 bases at V and 6 bases at J, with 10 bases between. This CDR3 comprises 12 residues. Per the germline V gene, CDR1 is SSHAT and CDR2 is FNYEAQ (reference sequence). The CDR3 nucleotides read TGTGCCAGCTTAGGGGAGGCCGGGGAGCTGTTTTTT. Protein: CASLGEAGELFF.

The gene calls are TRBV7-2 and TRBJ1-2; D is ambiguous. CDR3 size: 16 residues. V shed 0 bases and J shed 2 bases, with 13 bases lying between them. From germline, CDR1 is SGHTA and CDR2 FQGNSA. The CDR3 spells CASSLARSQSNYGYTF. Written as DNA, the CDR3 is TGTGCCAGCAGCTTAGCGAGGTCCCAGAGCAACTATGGCTACACCTTC. The entire variable domain, with the rest obtained from reference TRBV7-2 and TRBJ1-2, is as follows: GAGVSQSPSNKVTEKGKDVELRCDPISGHTALYWYRQSLGQGLEFLIYFQGNSAPDKSGLPSDRFSAERTGGSVSTLTIQRTQQEDSAVYLCASSLARSQSNYGYTFGSGTRLTVV.

The chain employs TRBV24-1 and TRBJ2-2; possible D gene TRBD1, 5 bases. V lost 7 bases to trimming and J lost 1 base, with 9 bases between them. CDR1 KGHDR and CDR2 SFDVKD come from the germline V gene. This CDR3 spans 14 amino acids. The CDR3, as DNA: TGTGCCACCAGGAAAACAGGGAACACCGGGGAGCTGTTTTTT. Its protein product is CATRKTGNTGELFF.

The CDR3 coding sequence is TGCGCCAGCAGCTTGCTCGGGGAAACCGGGGAGCTGTTTTTT. It yields the protein CASSLLGETGELFF. The chain links TRBV5-1 to TRBJ2-2; D is possibly TRBD2 (5 bases). The CDR3 has 14 residues. CDR1 SGHRS and CDR2 YFSETQ come from the germline V gene. Deletions cut 1 base from V and 5 bases from J, with 9 bases between.